The source of this T cell receptor (beta chain) is a study of PD-1 blockade in classical Hodgkin lymphoma. Relapse after autologous stem cell transplantation occurred in every patient, and brentuximab vedotin exposure varied. Assay used: immunoSEQ multiplex PCR; TCRdb lists only in-frame clones, some missing. The sample comprises some 90,000 clones, 80% to 95% of which are singletons, and over 2.5% rests with the top ten. CDR3 size: 17 residues. The germline V gene has CDR1 SGDLS and CDR2 YYNGEE. V gave up 1 base and J gave up 5 bases, with 19 bases separating them. The genes are TRBV9 and TRBJ2-1, with unresolved D. Source: peripheral blood mononuclear cells (PBMCs), taken before the second cycle of nivolumab. This clonotype was obtained from a human donor with classical Hodgkin lymphoma. The CDR3 sequence is CASSVTPDGYPHNEQFF. CDR3 sequence (DNA): TGTGCCAGCAGCGTAACCCCGGACGGATACCCGCACAATGAGCAGTTCTTC.